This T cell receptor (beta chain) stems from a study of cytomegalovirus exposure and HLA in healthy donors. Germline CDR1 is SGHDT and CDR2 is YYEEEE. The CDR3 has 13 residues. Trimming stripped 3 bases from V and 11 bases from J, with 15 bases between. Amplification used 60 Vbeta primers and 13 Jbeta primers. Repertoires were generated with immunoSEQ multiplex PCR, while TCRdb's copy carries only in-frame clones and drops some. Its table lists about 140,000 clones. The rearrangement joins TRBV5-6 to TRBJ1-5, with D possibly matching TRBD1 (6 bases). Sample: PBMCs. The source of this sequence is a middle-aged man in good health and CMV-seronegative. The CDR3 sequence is CASSSGGEGAQHF. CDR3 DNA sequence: TGTGCCAGCAGCTCGGGGGGAGAGGGGGCCCAGCATTTT.